This T cell receptor beta chain came from a study of cytotoxic CD8 clonotypes in ibrutinib-treated CLL (dated by TCRdb to 2020 to 2023). At the level of the whole study: In this cohort, some 16 patients were treatment-naive and about a dozen were relapsed/refractory, while 17 to 18 had unmutated IGHV. Responses were partial in some 24 patients and complete in 2; after median about 70 months follow-up, some 15 stayed in remission and some twelve progressed. Response samples were taken after a median of roughly a year on treatment, ranging from roughly 6 to 36 months. On average, each sample yielded 255,043 productive templates and tens of thousands of productive rearrangements. Of the roughly 90 people in the trial, 25 to 30 had longitudinal samples available. Cryopreserved peripheral blood mononuclear cells were obtained before treatment, at response, and at either sustained remission or disease progression. Every remission and progressive disease sample was obtained while ibrutinib was still being received by the patients.

The goal of deep resolution MiSeq sequencing was a depth between 1 in 1 million and 1 in 200,000 T cells, and coverage averaged 10x per clonotype. The immunoSEQ hsTCRB Kit was used to generate the TCR beta libraries. In the original analysis: The data were analyzed with ImmunoSEQ Analyzer and ImmunoSEQ Data Assistant, and V, D and J gene assignments followed IMGT definitions. Clonality, which ranges from 0 to 1, was calculated by subtracting the normalized Shannon entropy of productive rearrangement frequencies from one. Public clonotype analysis was restricted to overrepresented clonotypes comprising at least 0.05% of each patient's repertoire. Repertoires from 10 to 15 age-matched healthy donors in immuneACCESS were used as clonality controls. As stored in TCRdb, this immuneACCESS dataset retains in-frame rearrangements with V and J assigned. A fraction of the clones does not appear; measured against another copy, unresolved V genes explain less than half of the discrepancy, and the remainder lacks a known reason. That table is the source of V, J and clone size, and D and trimming were worked out from the DNA. This sample has some 130,000 clones in its table, and 91% of those were observed once. In total, the top ten clones hold 11% of the sample.

The time point label on this specimen signifies: roughly 12 months on ibrutinib. Approximately 2 micrograms of genomic DNA were extracted from cryopreserved PBMCs for TCR beta library preparation. Longitudinal blood samples from CLL patients receiving ibrutinib monotherapy were subjected to high-throughput TCR beta sequencing. The patients took part in an open-label, single-center phase 2 trial of ibrutinib monotherapy. The paper's findings and limits, for the study overall: Public clonotypes were rare and either shrank or stayed stable during treatment, and the rise in clonality at ibrutinib response reflected expansion of private clonotypes. Sampling times were not matched between sustained-remission and progressing patients, and lymph node repertoires were not studied. At baseline, clonality was higher than in age-matched healthy donors and showed a strong correlation with circulating CD8+ T-cell counts. At ibrutinib response clonality went up, during sustained remission it held steady, and at progression it dropped back toward baseline.

The CDR3 measures 17 amino acids from cysteine to phenylalanine. Only the CDR3 DNA is retained, 51 bases long and in frame from the first base. V and J are trimmed by 0 bases and 7 bases, and the gene matches miss 8 bases of the junction. CDR1 and CDR2, looked up from the germline V gene, are SGHTA and FQGTGA. About this clone: The target of this receptor is not known. Within one base of it there is no much larger clone, and no base qualities were kept.

Sequences were derived from PBMCs, sampled after 12 months of ibrutinib treatment. This receptor was obtained from a human donor with chronic lymphocytic leukemia. Recombination linked TRBV7-3 to TRBJ2-1, with 11 bases matching TRBD2. The DNA reads as follows: TGTGCCAGCAGCTTAACGGGCGGAGCTAGCGGGAGGAATGAGCAGTTCTTC. It specifies CASSLTGGASGRNEQFF.